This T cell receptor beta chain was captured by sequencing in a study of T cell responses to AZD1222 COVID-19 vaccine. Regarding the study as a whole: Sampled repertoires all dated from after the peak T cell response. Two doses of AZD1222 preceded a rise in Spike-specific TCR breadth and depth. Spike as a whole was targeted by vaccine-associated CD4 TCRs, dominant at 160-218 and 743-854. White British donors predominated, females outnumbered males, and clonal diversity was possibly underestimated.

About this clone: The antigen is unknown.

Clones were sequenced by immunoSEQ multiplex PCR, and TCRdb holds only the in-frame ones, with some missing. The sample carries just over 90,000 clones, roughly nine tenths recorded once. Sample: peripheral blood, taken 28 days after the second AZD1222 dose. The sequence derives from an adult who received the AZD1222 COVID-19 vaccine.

CDR3 DNA: TGTGCCAGCAGTTTACGGGCCGGGACAGGGGGTACCGGGGCCAACGTCCTGACTTTC. Protein product: CASSLRAGTGGTGANVLTF. This chain uses TRBV27 with TRBJ2-6; TRBD1 aligns across 11 bases. V gave up 2 bases and J gave up 4 bases; unmatched junction bases: 10. The V gene's germline CDR1 is MNHEY and CDR2 SMNVEV (reference sequence). The CDR3 runs to 19 residues.